The entry that follows covers one T cell receptor (beta chain) sequence. The protocol was immunoSEQ multiplex PCR, while the TCRdb copy is restricted to in-frame clones and leaves out a portion. The sample consists of 200,000 to 250,000 clones, approximately 84% of them appearing once. Germline loops: CDR1 SGHAT, CDR2 FQNNGV. CDR3 length: 13 residues. V was cut by 3 bases and J by 9 bases, with 12 bases left in between. The sample is drawn from a study of blood T cell repertoires in COVID-19. In the study overall: COVID-19 samples from acute and convalescent phases originated in the United States, Italy and Spain.

V and J are TRBV11-2 and TRBJ2-1; D possibly corresponds to TRBD2 (6 bases). This sequence originates from a woman under 40 who had recovered from COVID-19. The sample was peripheral blood. Written as DNA, the CDR3 is TGTGCCAGCAGCTTGGCGGGGTATGGTGAGCAGTTCTTC. Its protein is CASSLAGYGEQFF. Full variable domain (missing parts from reference TRBV11-2 and TRBJ2-1): EAGVAQSPRYKIIEKRQSVAFWCNPISGHATLYWYQQILGQGPKLLIQFQNNGVVDDSQLPKDRFSAERLKGVDSTLKIQPAKLEDSAVYLCASSLAGYGEQFFGPGTRLTVL.